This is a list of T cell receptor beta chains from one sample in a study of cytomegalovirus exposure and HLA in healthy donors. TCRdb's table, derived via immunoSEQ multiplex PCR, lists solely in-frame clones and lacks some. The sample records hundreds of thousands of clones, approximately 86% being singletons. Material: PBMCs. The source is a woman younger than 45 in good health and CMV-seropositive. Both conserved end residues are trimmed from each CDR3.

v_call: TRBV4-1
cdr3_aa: ASSQREGIHEQY

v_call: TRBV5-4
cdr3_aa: ASRAWGMTGPNTGELF

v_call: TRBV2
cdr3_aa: ASSDPVNTEAF

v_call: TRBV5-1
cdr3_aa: ASSSSGVGTAIYGYT

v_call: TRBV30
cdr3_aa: AWSVRHLYNEQF

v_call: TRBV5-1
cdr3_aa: ASSLGTGGGNQPQH

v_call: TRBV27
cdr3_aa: ASGDRGRGANVLT

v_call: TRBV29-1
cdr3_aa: SVEGGDRVSGNTIY

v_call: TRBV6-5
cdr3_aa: ASSWDKNQPQH

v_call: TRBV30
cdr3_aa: AWSKPDRVSYEQY

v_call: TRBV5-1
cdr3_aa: ASRISTSTGELF

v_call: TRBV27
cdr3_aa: ASSLSIRGRIPYNEQF

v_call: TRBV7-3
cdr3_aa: ASSPGRGYGYT

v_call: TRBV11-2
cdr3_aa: ASSPSGFYEQY

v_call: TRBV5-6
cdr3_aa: ASSLGDYSGQPQH

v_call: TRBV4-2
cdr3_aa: ASSLRADRGDTQY

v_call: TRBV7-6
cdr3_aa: ASSWTGRTDTQY

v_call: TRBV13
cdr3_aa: ASSSLPGGEYEQY

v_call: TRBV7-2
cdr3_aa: ASSPRPGHIDNNEQF

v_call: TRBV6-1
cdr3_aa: ASTRTGDYNEQF

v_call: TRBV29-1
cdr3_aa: SAKGTGSSYNEQF

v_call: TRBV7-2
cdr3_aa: ASSLGTSSYNEQF

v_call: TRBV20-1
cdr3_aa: SASWHEQY

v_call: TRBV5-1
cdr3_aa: ASRGTPGPGTDTQY

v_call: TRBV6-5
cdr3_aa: ASSYGGESTDTQY

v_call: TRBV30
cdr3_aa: AWSVPGQGGQPQH

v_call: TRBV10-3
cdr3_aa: AISRASGAYEQY

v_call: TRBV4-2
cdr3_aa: ASSQGQKGLAGEGNEQF

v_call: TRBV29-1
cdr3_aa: SVDGGGELF

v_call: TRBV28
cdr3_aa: ASSWGTVLVRSGNTIY

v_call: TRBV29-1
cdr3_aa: SVGVLDGYT

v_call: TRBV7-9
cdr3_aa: ASSPRQGIEQY

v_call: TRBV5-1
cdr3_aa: ASSFPGQGATQETQY

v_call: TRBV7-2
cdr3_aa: ASSLPGGPNYGYT

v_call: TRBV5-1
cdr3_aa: ASSLSSSSSPYNEQF

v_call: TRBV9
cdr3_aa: ASSRGTSGTFTDTQY

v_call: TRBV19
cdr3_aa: ASSIVSGSNQPQH

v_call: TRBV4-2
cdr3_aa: ASETGLAGGGEQF